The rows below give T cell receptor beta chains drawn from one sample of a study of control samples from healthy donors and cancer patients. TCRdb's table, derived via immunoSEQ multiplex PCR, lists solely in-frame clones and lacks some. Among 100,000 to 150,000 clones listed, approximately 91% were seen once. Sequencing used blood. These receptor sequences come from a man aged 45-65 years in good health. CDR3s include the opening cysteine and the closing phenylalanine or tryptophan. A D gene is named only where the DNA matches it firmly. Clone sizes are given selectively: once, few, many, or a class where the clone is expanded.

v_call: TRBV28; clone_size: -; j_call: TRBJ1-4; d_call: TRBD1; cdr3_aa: CASSSGGWEKLFF; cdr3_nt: TGTGCCAGCAGTTCAGGGGGCTGGGAAAAACTGTTTTTT
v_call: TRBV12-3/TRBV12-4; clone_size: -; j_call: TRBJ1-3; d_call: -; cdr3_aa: CAGVPNSGNTIYF; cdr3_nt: TGTGCCGGGGTCCCAAACTCTGGAAACACCATATATTTT
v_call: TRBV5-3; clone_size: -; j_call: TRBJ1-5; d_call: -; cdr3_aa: CARSLVGNLRPQHF; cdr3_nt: TGTGCCAGAAGCTTGGTCGGCAACTTAAGGCCCCAGCATTTT
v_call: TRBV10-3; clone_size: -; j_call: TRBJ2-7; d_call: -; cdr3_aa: CAISEVTANPSYEQYF; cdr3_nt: TGTGCCATCAGTGAAGTGACGGCGAACCCTTCCTACGAGCAGTACTTC
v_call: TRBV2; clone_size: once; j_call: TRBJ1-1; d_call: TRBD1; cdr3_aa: CASASGGKMATEAFF; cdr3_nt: TGTGCCAGCGCCTCAGGGGGCAAAATGGCCACTGAAGCTTTCTTT
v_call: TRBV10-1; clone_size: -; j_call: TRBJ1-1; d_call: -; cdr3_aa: CASSEVYGETEAFF; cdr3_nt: TGCGCCAGCAGTGAGGTGTATGGGGAAACTGAAGCTTTCTTT
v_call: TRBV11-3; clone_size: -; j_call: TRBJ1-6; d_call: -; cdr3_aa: CASSLGSIGSPLHF; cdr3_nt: TGTGCCAGCAGCTTAGGCTCAATCGGGTCACCCCTCCACTTT
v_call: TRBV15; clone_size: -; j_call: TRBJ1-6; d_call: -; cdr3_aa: CATSRKLSTSSYNSPLHF; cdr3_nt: TGTGCCACCAGCAGAAAACTTAGCACGAGCTCCTATAATTCACCCCTCCACTTT
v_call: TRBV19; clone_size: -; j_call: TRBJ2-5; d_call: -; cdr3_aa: CASTAEGYSETQYF; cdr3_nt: TGTGCCAGTACGGCGGAAGGGTACTCAGAGACCCAGTACTTC
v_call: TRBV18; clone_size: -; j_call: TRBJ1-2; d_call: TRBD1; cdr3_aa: CASSPAPQGRKDGYTF; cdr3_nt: TGTGCCAGCTCACCAGCCCCACAGGGGAGAAAGGACGGCTACACCTTC
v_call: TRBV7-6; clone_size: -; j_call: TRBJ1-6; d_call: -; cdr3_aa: CASSLAGQRSPLHF; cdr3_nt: TGTGCCAGCAGCCTTGCAGGGCAGCGTTCACCCCTCCACTTT
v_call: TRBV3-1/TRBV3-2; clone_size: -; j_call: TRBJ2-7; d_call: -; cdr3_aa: CASSPQVGGTYEQYF; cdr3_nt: TGTGCCAGCAGCCCGCAGGTAGGGGGGACCTACGAGCAGTACTTC
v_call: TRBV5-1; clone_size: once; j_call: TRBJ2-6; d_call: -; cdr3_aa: CASSLGDGRSGANVLTF; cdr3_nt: TGCGCCAGCAGCCTAGGGGACGGTCGCTCTGGGGCCAACGTCCTGACTTTC
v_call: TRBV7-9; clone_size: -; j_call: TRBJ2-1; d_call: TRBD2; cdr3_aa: CASQPSGLAGNNEQFF; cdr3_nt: TGTGCCAGCCAACCATCGGGGTTAGCGGGGAACAATGAGCAGTTCTTC
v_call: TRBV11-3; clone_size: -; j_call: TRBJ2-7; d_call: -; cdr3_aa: CASSLWNYEQYF; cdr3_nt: TGTGCCAGCAGCTTGTGGAACTACGAGCAGTACTTC
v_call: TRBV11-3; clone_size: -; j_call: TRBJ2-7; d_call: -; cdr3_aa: CASSIGGEYEQYF; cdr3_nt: TGTGCCAGCAGCATAGGAGGGGAATACGAGCAGTACTTC
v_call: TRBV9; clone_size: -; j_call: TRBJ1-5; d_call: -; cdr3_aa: CASSVGVALDQPQHF; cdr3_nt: TGTGCCAGCAGCGTAGGTGTGGCCCTCGATCAGCCCCAGCATTTT
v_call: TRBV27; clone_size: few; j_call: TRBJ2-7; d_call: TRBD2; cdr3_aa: CASSSGLAGYSEQYF; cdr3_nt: TGTGCCAGCAGTTCAGGTTTAGCGGGGTATAGTGAGCAGTACTTC
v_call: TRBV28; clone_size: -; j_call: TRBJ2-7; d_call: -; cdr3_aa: CASSFDVSYEQYF; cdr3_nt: TGTGCCAGCAGTTTTGACGTCTCCTACGAGCAGTACTTC
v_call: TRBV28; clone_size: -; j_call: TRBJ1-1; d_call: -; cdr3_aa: CASSSPSGGSTEAFF; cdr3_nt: TGTGCCAGCAGTTCCCCGAGCGGGGGTAGCACTGAAGCTTTCTTT
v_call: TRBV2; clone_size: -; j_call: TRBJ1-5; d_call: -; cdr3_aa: CASSTQQGGNQPQHF; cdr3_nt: TGTGCCAGCAGTACTCAGCAGGGTGGCAATCAGCCCCAGCATTTT
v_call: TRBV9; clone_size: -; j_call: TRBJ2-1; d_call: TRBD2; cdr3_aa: CASSVFSGLAGPHNEQFF; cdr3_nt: TGTGCCAGCAGCGTATTTTCTGGACTAGCGGGGCCACACAATGAGCAGTTCTTC
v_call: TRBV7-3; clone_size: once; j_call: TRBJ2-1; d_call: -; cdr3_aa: CASSGLGGLHNEQFF; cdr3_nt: TGTGCCAGCAGCGGCCTGGGGGGGCTACACAATGAGCAGTTCTTC
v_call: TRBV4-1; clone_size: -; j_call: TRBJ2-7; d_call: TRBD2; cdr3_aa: CASSQDLAGHTVSYEQYF; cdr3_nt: TGCGCCAGCAGCCAAGATCTAGCGGGGCACACCGTTTCCTACGAGCAGTACTTC
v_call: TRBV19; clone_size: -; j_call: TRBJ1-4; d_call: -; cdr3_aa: CASSTSTATNEKLFF; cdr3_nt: TGTGCCAGTAGTACGTCAACTGCAACTAATGAAAAACTGTTTTTT
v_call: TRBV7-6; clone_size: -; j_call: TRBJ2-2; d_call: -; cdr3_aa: CASSSGVGQEELFF; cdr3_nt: TGTGCCAGCAGCTCAGGCGTAGGACAAGAGGAGCTGTTTTTT
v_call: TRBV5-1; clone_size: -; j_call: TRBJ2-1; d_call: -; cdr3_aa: CASSSWTVYNEQFF; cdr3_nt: TGCGCCAGCAGCTCTTGGACGGTATACAATGAGCAGTTCTTC
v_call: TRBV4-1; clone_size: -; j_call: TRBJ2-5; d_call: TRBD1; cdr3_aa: CASSPRTGGTETQYF; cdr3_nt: TGCGCCAGCAGCCCTAGGACAGGGGGCACCGAGACCCAGTACTTC
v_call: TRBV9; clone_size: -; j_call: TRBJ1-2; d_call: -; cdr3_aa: CASSSAPGRIHYGYTF; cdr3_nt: TGTGCCAGCAGCTCTGCCCCGGGGCGAATACACTATGGCTACACCTTC
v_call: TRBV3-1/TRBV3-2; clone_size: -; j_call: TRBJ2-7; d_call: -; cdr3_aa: CASSQDVGSLAYEQYF; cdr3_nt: TGTGCCAGCAGCCAAGATGTCGGGTCCCTTGCCTACGAGCAGTACTTC
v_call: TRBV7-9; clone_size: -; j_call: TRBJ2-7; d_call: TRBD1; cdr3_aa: CASSPVVGTGKEQYF; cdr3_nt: TGTGCCAGCAGCCCGGTCGTGGGGACAGGGAAAGAGCAGTACTTC
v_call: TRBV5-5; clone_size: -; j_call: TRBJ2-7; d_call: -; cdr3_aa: CASSTNSNAYEQYF; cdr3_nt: TGTGCCAGCAGCACCAACAGTAACGCCTACGAGCAGTACTTC
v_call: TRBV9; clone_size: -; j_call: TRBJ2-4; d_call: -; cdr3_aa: CASSVGVEDSLAKNIQYF; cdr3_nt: TGTGCCAGCAGCGTAGGGGTTGAAGATTCCCTAGCCAAAAACATTCAGTACTTC
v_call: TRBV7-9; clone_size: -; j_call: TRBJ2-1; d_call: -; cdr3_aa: CASTSRQDRSYNEQFF; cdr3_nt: TGTGCCAGCACTTCACGGCAGGACAGATCCTACAATGAGCAGTTCTTC
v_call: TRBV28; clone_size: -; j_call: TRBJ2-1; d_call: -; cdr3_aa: CASSFGTSQGWGSYNEQFF; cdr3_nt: TGTGCCAGCAGTTTTGGTACTTCGCAGGGATGGGGGTCCTACAATGAGCAGTTCTTC
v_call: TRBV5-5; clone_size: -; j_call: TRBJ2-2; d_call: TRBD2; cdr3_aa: CASSLGTSGGYTGELFF; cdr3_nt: TGTGCCAGCAGCTTGGGTACTAGCGGGGGTTACACCGGGGAGCTGTTTTTT
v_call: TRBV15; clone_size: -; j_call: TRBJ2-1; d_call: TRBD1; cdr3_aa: CATSRGRTGGALEQFF; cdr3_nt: TGTGCCACCAGCAGAGGGCGTACAGGGGGCGCTTTGGAGCAGTTCTTC
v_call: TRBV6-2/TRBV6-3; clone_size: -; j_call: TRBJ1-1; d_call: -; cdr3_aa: CASSYQIGQLNTEAFF; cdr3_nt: TGTGCCAGCAGTTACCAGATAGGACAGTTGAACACTGAAGCTTTCTTT
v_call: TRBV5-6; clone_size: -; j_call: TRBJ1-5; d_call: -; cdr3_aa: CASSLSRDQPQHF; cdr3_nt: TGTGCCAGCAGCTTGTCTCGGGATCAGCCCCAGCATTTT
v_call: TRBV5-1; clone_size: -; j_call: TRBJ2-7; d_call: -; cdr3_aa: CASSLGESYEQYF; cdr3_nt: TGCGCCAGCAGCTTGGGGGAGTCCTACGAGCAGTACTTC
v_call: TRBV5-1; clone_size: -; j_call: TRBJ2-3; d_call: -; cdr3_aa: CASSLVGSTDTQYF; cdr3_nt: TGCGCCAGCAGCTTGGTGGGTAGCACAGATACGCAGTATTTT
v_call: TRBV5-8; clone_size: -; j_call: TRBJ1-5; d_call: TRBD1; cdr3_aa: CASRAGTGFLGVGQPQHF; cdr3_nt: TGTGCCAGCAGGGCCGGGACAGGGTTTCTCGGTGTCGGTCAGCCCCAGCATTTT
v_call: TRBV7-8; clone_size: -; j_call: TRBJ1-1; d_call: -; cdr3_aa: CASSPVVGANTEAFF; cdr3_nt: TGTGCCAGCAGCCCAGTTGTAGGTGCGAACACTGAAGCTTTCTTT
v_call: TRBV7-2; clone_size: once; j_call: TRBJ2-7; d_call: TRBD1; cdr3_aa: CASSLVGQSYEQYF; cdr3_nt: TGTGCCAGCAGCTTAGTGGGACAGTCCTACGAGCAGTACTTC
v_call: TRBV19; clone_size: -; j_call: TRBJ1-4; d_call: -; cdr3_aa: CASSITATNEKLFF; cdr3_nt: TGTGCCAGTAGTATAACGGCAACTAATGAAAAACTGTTTTTT
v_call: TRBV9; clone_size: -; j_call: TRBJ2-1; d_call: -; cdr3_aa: CASSARGGSYNEQFF; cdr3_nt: TGTGCCAGCAGCGCCAGGGGAGGGTCCTACAATGAGCAGTTCTTC
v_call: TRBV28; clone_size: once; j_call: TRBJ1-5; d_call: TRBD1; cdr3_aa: CASRAGGYNQPQHF; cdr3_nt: TGTGCCAGCAGAGCAGGGGGGTATAATCAGCCCCAGCATTTT
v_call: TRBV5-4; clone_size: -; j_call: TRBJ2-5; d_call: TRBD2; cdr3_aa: CASSLMSSGETQYF; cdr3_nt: TGTGCCAGCAGCTTGATGTCTAGCGGGGAGACCCAGTACTTC
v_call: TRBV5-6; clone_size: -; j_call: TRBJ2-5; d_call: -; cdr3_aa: CASSLRGTAQETQYF; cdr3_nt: TGTGCCAGCAGCTTGAGGGGGACGGCACAAGAGACCCAGTACTTC
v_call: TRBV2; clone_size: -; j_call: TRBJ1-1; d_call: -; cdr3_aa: CASSYLQGNTEAFF; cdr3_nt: TGTGCCAGCAGTTACCTTCAGGGGAACACTGAAGCTTTCTTT
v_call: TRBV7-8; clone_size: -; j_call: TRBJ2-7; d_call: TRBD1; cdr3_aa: CASSFPGQGAYEQYF; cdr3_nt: TGTGCCAGCAGCTTTCCGGGACAGGGGGCCTACGAGCAGTACTTC
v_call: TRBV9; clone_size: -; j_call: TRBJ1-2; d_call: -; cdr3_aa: CASSAMGYGYTF; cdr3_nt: TGTGCCAGCAGCGCGATGGGGTATGGCTACACCTTC
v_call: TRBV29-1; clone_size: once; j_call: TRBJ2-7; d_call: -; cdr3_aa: CSVDNPEQSYEQYF; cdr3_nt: TGCAGCGTTGATAACCCCGAACAGTCCTACGAGCAGTACTTC
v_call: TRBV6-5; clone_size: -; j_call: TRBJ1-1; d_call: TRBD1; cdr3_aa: CASSYSGQGVTEAFF; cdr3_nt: TGTGCCAGCAGTTACTCCGGACAGGGAGTCACTGAAGCTTTCTTT
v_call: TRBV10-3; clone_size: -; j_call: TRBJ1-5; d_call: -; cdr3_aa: CAISDRVQPQHF; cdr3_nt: TGTGCCATCAGTGACAGGGTCCAGCCCCAGCATTTT
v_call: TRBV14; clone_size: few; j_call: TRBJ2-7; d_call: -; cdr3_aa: CASRGSGHRLGEQYF; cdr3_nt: TGTGCCAGCAGGGGAAGCGGACACCGCCTCGGGGAGCAGTACTTC
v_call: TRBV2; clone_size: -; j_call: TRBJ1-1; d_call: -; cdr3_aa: CASSVRAPTEAFF; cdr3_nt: TGTGCCAGCAGCGTCAGGGCCCCCACTGAAGCTTTCTTT
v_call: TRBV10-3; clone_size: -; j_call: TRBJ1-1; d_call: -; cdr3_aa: CAIRRGLDTEAFF; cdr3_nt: TGTGCCATCAGGCGGGGGCTCGACACTGAAGCTTTCTTT
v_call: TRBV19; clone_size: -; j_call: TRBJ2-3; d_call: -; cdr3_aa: CASSIPVKRRGSYTQYF; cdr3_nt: TGTGCCAGTAGTATCCCGGTGAAGCGCCGAGGTTCATATACGCAGTATTTT